This TCR beta chain stems from a study of human CD8 memory T cell subsets. The length of the CDR3 is 16 residues. Germline CDR1 reads DFQATT; CDR2 reads SNEGSKA (reference sequence). Study-wide results and caveats: Precursor exhausted T cells shared very few clonotypes with stem-like memory T cells. Among the subsets, Chao1 estimates suggested that stem-like memory T cells were more diverse than precursor exhausted T cells.

For this clonotype: Its matching antigen is unknown.

The TCR beta sequencing libraries came from UMI-labeled 5' RACE. No DNA is given; TCRdb re-called the 5' RACE reads and lists each CDR3 protein once. This sample contains 6,000 to 9,500 distinct CDR3 sequences. TPEX cells were exhausted-like CCR7+ PD-1+ TIGIT+ early memory CD8+ T cells. Buffy coats donated by healthy individuals were the origin of the PBMC. This chain links TRBV20-1 with TRBJ1-2; without DNA, the TCRdb call of TRBD1 cannot be checked. The sequenced sample was CD8+ T cells from PBMCs. This TCR came from a human donor in good health. The CDR3 sequence: CSARDTPGTYLYGYTF.